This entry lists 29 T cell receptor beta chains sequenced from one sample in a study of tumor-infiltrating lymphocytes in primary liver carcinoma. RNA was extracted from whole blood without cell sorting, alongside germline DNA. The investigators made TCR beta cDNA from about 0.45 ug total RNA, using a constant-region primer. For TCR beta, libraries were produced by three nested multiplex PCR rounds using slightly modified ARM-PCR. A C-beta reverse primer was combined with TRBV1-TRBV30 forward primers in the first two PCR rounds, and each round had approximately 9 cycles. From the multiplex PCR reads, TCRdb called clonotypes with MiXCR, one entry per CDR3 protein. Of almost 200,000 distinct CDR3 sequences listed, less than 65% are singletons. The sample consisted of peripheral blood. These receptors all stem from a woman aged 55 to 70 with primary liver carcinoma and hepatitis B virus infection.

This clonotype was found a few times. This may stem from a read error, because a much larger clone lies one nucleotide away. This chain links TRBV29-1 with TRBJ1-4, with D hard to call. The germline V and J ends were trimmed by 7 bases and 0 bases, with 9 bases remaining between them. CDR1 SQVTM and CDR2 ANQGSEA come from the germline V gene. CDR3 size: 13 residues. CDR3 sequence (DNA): TGCAGCGGCGGCACAGCAACTAATGAAAAACTGTTTTTT. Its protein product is CSGGTATNEKLFF.

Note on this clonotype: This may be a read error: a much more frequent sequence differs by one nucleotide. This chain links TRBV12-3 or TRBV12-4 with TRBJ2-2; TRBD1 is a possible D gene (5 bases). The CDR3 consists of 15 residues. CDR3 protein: CTSSLGRAYTGELFF. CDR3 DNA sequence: TGTACCAGCAGTTTAGGCAGGGCGTACACCGGGGAGCTGTTTTTT.

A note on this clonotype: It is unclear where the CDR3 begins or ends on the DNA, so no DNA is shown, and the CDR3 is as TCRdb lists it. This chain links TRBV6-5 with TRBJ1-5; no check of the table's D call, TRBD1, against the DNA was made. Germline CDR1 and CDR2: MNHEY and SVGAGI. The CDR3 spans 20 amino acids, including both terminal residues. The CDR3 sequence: CASSPLWTRGGRNSNQPQHF.

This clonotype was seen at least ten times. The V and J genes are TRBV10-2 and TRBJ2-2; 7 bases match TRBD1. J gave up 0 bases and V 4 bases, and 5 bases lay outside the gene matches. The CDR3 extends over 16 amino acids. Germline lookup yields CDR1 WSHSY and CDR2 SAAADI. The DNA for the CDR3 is TGCGCCAGCAGTGTACAGGGGCCATCGAACACCGGGGAGCTGTTTTTT. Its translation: CASSVQGPSNTGELFF.

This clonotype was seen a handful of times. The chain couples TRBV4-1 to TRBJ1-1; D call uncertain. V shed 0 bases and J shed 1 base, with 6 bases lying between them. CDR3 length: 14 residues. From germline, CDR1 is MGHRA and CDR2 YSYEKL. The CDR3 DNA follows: TGCGCCAGCAGCCAAGATGCGAGGAACACTGAAGCTTTCTTT. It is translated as CASSQDARNTEAFF.

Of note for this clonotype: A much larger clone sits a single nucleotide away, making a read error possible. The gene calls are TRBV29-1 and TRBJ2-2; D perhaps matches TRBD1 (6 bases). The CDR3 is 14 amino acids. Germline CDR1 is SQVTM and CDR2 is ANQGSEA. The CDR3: CSYKGVTDTGELFF. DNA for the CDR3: TGCAGTTACAAGGGGGTCACGGACACCGGGGAGCTGTTTTTT.

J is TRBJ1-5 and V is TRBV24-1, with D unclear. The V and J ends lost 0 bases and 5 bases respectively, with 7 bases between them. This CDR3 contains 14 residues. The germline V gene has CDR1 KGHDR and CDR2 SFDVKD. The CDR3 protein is CATSDLGRDQPQHF. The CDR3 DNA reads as TGTGCCACCAGTGATTTGGGCCGGGATCAGCCCCAGCATTTT.

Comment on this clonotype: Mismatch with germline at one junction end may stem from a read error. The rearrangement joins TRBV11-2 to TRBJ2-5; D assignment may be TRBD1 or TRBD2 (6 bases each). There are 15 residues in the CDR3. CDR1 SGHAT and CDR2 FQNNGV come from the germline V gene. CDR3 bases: TGTGTCAGCAGCCTACAGGGTGGGACTTGGGAGACCCAGTACTTC. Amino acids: CVSSLQGGTWETQYF.

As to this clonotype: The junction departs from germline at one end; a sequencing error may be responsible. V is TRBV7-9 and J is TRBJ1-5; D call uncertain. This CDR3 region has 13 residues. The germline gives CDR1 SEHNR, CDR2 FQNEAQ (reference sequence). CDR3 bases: TGTACCAGCAGCCCATCCGGGCCCCAGCCCCAGCATTTT. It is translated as CTSSPSGPQPQHF. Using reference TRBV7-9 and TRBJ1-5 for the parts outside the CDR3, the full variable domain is DTGVSQNPRHKITKRGQNVTFRCDPISEHNRLYWYRQTLGQGPEFLTYFQNEAQLEKSRLLSDRFSAERPKGSFSTLEIQRTEQGDSAMYLCTSSPSGPQPQHFGDGTRLSIL.

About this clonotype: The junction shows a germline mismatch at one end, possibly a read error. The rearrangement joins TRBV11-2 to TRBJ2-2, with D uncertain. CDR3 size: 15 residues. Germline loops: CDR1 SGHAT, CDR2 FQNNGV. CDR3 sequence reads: CASSLEQSQTGELFF. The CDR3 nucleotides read TGTGCCAGCAGTTTAGAACAGTCTCAGACCGGGGAGCTGTTTTTT.

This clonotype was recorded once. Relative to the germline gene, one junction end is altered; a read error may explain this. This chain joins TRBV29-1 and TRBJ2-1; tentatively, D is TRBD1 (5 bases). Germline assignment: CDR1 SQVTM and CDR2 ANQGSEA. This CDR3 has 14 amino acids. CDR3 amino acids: CSVARTGGMNEQIF. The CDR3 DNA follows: TGCAGCGTTGCCCGAACAGGCGGCATGAATGAGCAGATCTTC.

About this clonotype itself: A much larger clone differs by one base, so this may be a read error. In DNA, the CDR3 is TGTGCCGGACGAAGGGTTGGTGGGGCCAACGTCCTGACTTTC. Residues: CAGRRVGGANVLTF. The chain employs TRBV5-6 and TRBJ2-6; no firm D call. The germline V gene encodes CDR1 SGHDT and CDR2 YYEEEE. This CDR3 is built from 14 residues. Trimming took 10 bases from V and 3 from J, leaving 14 bases between them. Looking up the rest from reference TRBV5-6 and TRBJ2-6 gives the full variable domain: DAGVTQSPTHLIKTRGQQVTLRCSPKSGHDTVSWYQQALGQGPQFIFQYYEEEERQRGNFPDRFSGHQFPNYSSELNVNALLLGDSALYLCAGRRVGGANVLTFGAGSRLTVL.

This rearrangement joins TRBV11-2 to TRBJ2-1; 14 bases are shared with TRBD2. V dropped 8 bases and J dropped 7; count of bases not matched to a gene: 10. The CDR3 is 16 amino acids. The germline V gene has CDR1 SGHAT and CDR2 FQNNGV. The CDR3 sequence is CASRHGTSGSLNEQFF. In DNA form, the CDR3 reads TGTGCCAGCCGCCACGGGACTAGCGGGAGTCTAAATGAGCAGTTCTTC.

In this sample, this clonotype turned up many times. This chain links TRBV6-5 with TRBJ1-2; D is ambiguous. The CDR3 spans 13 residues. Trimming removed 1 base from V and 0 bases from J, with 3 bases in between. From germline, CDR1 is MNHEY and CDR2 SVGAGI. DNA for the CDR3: TGTGCCAGCAGTTACTTCCCTAACTATGGCTACACCTTC. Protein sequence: CASSYFPNYGYTF.

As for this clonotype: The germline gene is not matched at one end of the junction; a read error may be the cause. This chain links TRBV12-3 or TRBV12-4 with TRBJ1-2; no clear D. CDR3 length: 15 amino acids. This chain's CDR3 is CASRPGRRANNGYTF. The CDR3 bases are TGCGCCAGCAGACCAGGACGCCGAGCTAACAATGGCTACACCTTC.

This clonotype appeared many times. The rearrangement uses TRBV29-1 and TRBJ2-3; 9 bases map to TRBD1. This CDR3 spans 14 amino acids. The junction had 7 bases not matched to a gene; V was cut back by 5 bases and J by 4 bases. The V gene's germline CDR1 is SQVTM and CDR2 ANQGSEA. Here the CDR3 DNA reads TGCAGCGTTTCTCGGACAGGGGAGGCAGATACGCAGTATTTT. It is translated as CSVSRTGEADTQYF.

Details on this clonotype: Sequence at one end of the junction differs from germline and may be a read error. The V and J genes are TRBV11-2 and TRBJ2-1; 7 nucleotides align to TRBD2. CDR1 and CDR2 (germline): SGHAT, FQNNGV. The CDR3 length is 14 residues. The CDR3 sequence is CTSNLMREWGEQFF. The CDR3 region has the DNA TGTACCAGCAACTTAATGCGGGAGTGGGGTGAGCAGTTCTTC.

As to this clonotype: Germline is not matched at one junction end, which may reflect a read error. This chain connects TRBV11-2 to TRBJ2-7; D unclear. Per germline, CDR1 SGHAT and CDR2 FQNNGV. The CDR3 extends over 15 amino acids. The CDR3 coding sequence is TGTTCCAGCAGTTTAGATCTCGGCCCGTCCTACGAGCAGTACTTC. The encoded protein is CSSSLDLGPSYEQYF.

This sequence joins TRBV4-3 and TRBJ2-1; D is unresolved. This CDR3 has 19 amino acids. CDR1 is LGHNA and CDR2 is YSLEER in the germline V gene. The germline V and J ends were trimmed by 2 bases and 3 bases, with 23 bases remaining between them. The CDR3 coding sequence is TGCGCCAGCAGCCAACTCCCACACCAGGACGTGGCACACTACAATGAGCAGTTCTTC. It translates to CASSQLPHQDVAHYNEQFF.

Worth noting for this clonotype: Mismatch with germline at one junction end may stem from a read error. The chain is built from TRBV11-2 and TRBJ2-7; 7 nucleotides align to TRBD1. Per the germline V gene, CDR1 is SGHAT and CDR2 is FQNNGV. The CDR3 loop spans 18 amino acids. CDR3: CASSPIRRQRTGVYKQYF. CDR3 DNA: TGTGCCAGCAGCCCCATTCGGAGGCAGCGTACAGGGGTCTACAAGCAGTACTTC.

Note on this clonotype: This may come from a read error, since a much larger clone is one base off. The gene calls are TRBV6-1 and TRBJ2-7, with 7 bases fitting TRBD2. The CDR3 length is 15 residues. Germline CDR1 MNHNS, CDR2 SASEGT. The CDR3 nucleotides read TGTGCCAGCAGTGAAGACGGCGGGAGCTCGTACGAGCAGCACTTC. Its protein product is CASSEDGGSSYEQHF.

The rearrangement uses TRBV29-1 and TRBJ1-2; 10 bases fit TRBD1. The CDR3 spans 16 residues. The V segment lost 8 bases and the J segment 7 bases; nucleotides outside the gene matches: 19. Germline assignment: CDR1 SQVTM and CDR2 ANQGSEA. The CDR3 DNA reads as TGCAGCATCCTCCGGGACAGGGGATCGGTTTCGTGTGGCTACACCTTC. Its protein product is CSILRDRGSVSCGYTF.

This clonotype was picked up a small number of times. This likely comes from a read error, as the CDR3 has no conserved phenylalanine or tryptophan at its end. CDR3 residues: CASRQTSGRVGNEQFL. In DNA form, the CDR3 reads TGTGCTAGCAGGCAAACTAGCGGGAGGGTAGGCAATGAGCAGTTCCTC. The chain has TRBV11-1 and TRBJ2-1, with 13 bases matching TRBD2. Germline loops: CDR1 SGHAT, CDR2 FQDESV (reference sequence). The CDR3 length is 16 residues.

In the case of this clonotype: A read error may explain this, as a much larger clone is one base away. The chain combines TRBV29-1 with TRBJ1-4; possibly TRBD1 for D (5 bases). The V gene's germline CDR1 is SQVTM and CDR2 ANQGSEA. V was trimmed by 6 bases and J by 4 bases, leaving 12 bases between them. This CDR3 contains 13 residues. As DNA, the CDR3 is TGCAGCGTCAGGGACGGGTTTAATGAAAAACTGTTTTTT. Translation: CSVRDGFNEKLFF.

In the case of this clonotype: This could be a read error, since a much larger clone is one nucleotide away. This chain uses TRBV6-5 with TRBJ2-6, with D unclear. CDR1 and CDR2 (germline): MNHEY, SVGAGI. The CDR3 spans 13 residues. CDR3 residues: CVSYRSGANVLTF. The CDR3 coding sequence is TGTGTCAGCTACCGCTCTGGGGCCAACGTCCTGACTTTC.

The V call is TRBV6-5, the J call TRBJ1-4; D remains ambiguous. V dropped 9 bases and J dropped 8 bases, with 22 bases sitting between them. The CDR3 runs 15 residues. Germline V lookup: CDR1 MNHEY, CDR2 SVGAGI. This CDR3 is CASSNTRVAWEKLFF. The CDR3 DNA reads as TGTGCCAGTAGCAACACAAGGGTTGCGTGGGAAAAACTGTTTTTT.

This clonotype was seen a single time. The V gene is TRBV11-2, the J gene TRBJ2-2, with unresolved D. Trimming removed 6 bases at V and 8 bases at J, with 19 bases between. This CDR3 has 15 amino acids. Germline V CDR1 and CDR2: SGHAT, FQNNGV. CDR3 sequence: CASSPGPLQPGELFF. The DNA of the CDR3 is TGTGCCAGCAGTCCCGGGCCGCTTCAGCCAGGGGAGCTGTTTTTT.

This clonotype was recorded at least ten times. This chain's CDR3 is CASSSASYEQYF. CDR3 in DNA: TGTGCCAGCAGTTCAGCCTCCTACGAGCAGTACTTC. The chain joins TRBV25-1 to TRBJ2-7; no reliable D call. This CDR3 spans 12 amino acids. CDR1 and CDR2 from the germline V gene are MGHDK and SYGVNS. V was pared by 5 bases and J by 0 bases, with 5 bases between.

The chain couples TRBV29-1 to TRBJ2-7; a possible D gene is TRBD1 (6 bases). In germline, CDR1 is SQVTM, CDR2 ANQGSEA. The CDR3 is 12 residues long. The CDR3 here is CRTPGRGDKQYF. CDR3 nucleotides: TGCAGAACACCAGGTAGAGGGGACAAGCAGTACTTC.